The entry that follows covers one TCR beta chain sequence. This record comes from a study of T-cell memory formation after mild COVID-19. The ends were cut back, 3 bases at V and 7 bases at J, with 13 bases in the middle. The CDR3 extends over 15 amino acids. The germline gives CDR1 SEHNR, CDR2 FQNEAQ (reference sequence). TCRdb independently ran MiXCR on the 5' RACE reads; one entry per CDR3 protein. The repertoire holds about 200,000 distinct CDR3 sequences, with 7.5% to 10% as singletons. This TCR came from a young man who had mild COVID-19 (a few samples of this study predate the infection). Cell type and time point are not known. Sequenced material: PBMCs or a T cell subset sorted from them (not recorded which). This chain connects TRBV7-9 to TRBJ1-6; possibly TRBD1 for D (6 bases). The CDR3 sequence is CASSFQTGENSPLHF. CDR3 bases: TGTGCCAGCAGCTTCCAGACAGGCGAGAATTCACCCCTCCACTTT.